This T cell receptor beta chain appears in the sequencing data of a study of regulatory T cells in long-lasting Graves disease. Time point noted: newly diagnosed GD, antithyroid drugs for less than 3 months. Preparation of the TCR library used RNA extracted from PBMCs. EDTA tubes collected 7.5 to 9.5 milliliters of peripheral blood. In building TCR beta libraries, iRepertoire HTBI primers were used together with Arm-PCR of CDR3 regions. TCRdb independently ran MiXCR on the multiplex PCR reads; one entry per CDR3 protein. Counted here are around 500,000 distinct CDR3 sequences, approximately 16% occurring once; the ten biggest clones make up around a quarter. This clonotype was seen repeatedly, ten times or more. The germline CDR1 and CDR2 sequences are KGHSH and LQKENI. V was clipped by 3 bases and J by 5 bases, with 14 bases between them. This CDR3 has 15 amino acids. Separately, the same data were catalogued under a study of T cells in Graves' hyperthyroidism and ophthalmopathy. From that study: HTBI primers were the set used in a first-round RT-PCR of the TCR CDR3. Ophthalmopathy, as predicted by the model, came a median around 7 months after the prediction.

This sample comprised peripheral blood mononuclear cells (PBMCs), obtained at new diagnosis, from a patient treated with antithyroid drugs. The source is a woman aged 35 to 60 with Graves disease. V usage is TRBV18 and J usage is TRBJ1-3; D gene ambiguous. CDR3 loop: CASSPAGGVRNTIYF. The CDR3 nucleotides are TGTGCCAGCTCACCCGCCGGTGGAGTCAGAAACACCATATATTTT.